The clone carrying this T cell receptor beta chain was counted ten times or more. These data come from a study of prognosis after radiotherapy for stage I lung cancer. The CDR3 totals 14 residues. The germline CDR1 and CDR2 sequences are GTSNPN and SVGIG (reference sequence). V dropped 3 bases and J dropped 9 bases, with 18 bases sitting between them. Template was genomic DNA; TCR beta CDR3 amplified in two multiplex PCR rounds. The use of primers specific to each TRBV and TRBJ gene characterized first-round PCR. In TCRdb, the multiplex PCR reads were re-called with MiXCR into one record per CDR3 protein. This table holds fewer than 40,000 distinct CDR3 sequences, about 34% found once.

Sequenced material: PBMCs, taken before or after stereotactic body radiation therapy (not recorded which). This clonotype was obtained from a donor over 45 with non-small cell lung cancer. J is TRBJ1-5 and V is TRBV30; no definite D call. The CDR3 is CAWSPPTREGPQHF. CDR3 bases: TGTGCCTGGAGCCCCCCGACCCGGGAGGGGCCCCAGCATTTT. Drawing the rest from reference TRBV30 and TRBJ1-5, the complete variable domain is SQTIHQWPATLVQPVGSPLSLECTVEGTSNPNLYWYRQAAGRGLQLLFYSVGIGQISSEVPQNLSASRPQDRQFILSSKKLLLSDSGFYLCAWSPPTREGPQHFGDGTRLSIL.